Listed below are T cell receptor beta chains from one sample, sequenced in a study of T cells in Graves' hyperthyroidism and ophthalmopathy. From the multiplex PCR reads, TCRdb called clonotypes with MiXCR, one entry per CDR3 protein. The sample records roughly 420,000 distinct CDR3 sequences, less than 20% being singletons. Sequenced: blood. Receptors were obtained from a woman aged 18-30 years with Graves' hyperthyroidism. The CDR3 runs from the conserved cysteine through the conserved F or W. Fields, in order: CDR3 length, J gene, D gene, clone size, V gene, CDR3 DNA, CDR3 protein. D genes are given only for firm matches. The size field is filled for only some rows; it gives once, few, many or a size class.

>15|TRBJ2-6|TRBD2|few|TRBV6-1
TGTGCCAGCAGTCCCGCGGGGGCTGGGGCCAACGTCCTGACTTTC
CASSPAGAGANVLTF
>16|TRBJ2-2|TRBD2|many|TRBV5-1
TGCGCCAGCAGTCCCCTACTAGCGGGAGTCACCGGGGAGCTGTTTTTT
CASSPLLAGVTGELFF
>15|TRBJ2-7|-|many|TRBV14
TGTGCCAGCAGCCCCACTAGTGGCAAAGTAAACGAGCAGTACTTC
CASSPTSGKVNEQYF
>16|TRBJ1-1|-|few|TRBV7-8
TGTGCCAGCAGCTTGGGCCAGATCATAACGAACACTGAAGCTTTCTTT
CASSLGQIITNTEAFF
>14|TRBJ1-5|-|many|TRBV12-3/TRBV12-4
TGTGCCAGCAGTTTTAGTTCGGGAAATCAGCCCCAGCATTTT
CASSFSSGNQPQHF
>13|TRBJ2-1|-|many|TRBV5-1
TGCGCCAGCAGCGGGGAAGCCGGCAATGAGCAGTTCTTC
CASSGEAGNEQFF
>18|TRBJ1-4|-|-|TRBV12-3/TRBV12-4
TGTGCCAGCAAACAAGAGGACCCCGGGGGCAGGGTTTCTGAAAAACTGTCTTTT
CASKQEDPGGRVSEKLSF
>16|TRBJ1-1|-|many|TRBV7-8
TGTGCCAGCAGCTTAGTTGCAGGGGTTATGAACACTGAAGCTTTCTTT
CASSLVAGVMNTEAFF
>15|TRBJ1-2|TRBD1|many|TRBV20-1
TGCAGTGCTAGAGGTCTTGTAGGACAGGGGCATGGCTACACCTTC
CSARGLVGQGHGYTF
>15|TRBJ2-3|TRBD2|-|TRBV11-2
TGTGCCAGCAGCTTGCCAGGGAGGGTCCCAGATACGCAGTATTTT
CASSLPGRVPDTQYF
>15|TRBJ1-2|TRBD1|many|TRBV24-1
TGTGCCACCAGATCCTCCGGGACAGGGCCTGAAGGCTACACCTTC
CATRSSGTGPEGYTF
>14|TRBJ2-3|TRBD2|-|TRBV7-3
TGTGCCAGCAGAGAAGCGGGAAGCACAGATACGCAGTATTTT
CASREAGSTDTQYF
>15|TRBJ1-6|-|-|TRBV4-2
TGTGCCAGCAGCCAAGATAAGGGTAGAAATTCACCCCTCCACTTT
CASSQDKGRNSPLHF
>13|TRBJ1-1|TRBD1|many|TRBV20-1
TGCAGTGCTCCCGGACAGGGGAACACTGAAGCTTTCTTT
CSAPGQGNTEAFF
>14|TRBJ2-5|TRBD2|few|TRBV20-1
TGCAGTGCTAGGAGGCCCAGGGAGGGTGAGACCCAGTACTTC
CSARRPREGETQYF
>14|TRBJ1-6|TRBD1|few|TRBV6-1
TGTGCCAGCAGTGCAACAGGGGAAGGGTCACCCCTCCACTTT
CASSATGEGSPLHF
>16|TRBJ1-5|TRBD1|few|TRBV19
TGTGCCAGTACCCGGCGGGGACAGGGTAGGAATCAGCCCCAGCATTTT
CASTRRGQGRNQPQHF
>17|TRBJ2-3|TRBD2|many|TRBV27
TGTGCCAGCAGGGGACTAGCGGGGGCCTTAGGCACAGATACGCAGTATTTT
CASRGLAGALGTDTQYF
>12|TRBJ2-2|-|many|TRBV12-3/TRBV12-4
TGTGCCAGCAGGGGAGCTGCTGGGGAGCTGTTTTTT
CASRGAAGELFF
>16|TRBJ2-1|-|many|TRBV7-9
TGTGCCAGCAGCTTAGTGAGGCAGACGACCTACAATGAGCAGTTCTTC
CASSLVRQTTYNEQFF
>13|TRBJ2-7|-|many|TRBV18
TGTGCCAGCTCACCACCTAATAGATACGAGCAGTACTTC
CASSPPNRYEQYF
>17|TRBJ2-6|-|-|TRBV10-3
TGTGCCATCAGAGCCAACCTGGACCCGGCTGGGGCCAACGTCCTGACTTTC
CAIRANLDPAGANVLTF
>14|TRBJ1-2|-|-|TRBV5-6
TGTGCCAGCAGCTTGAGGTATCCAGGGGAAGGCTACACCTTC
CASSLRYPGEGYTF
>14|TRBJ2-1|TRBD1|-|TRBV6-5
TGTGCCAGCGCGGACAGGTACTCCTACAATGAGCAGTTCTTC
CASADRYSYNEQFF
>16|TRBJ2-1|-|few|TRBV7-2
TGTGCCAGCAGCTACATTGGGGGGAGCTCCTACAATGAGCAGTTCTTC
CASSYIGGSSYNEQFF
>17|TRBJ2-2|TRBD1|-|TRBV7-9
TGTGCCAGCACGTCGATCGGATTGACAGGGATCACCGGGGAGCTGTTTTTT
CASTSIGLTGITGELFF
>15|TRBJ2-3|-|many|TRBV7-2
TGTGCCAGCAGCTTAGGAGGGGTGAGGGCAGATACGCAGTATTTT
CASSLGGVRADTQYF
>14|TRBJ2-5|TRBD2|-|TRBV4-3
TGCGCCAGCAGCCAAGATCGGGGGGTGGAGACCCAGTACTTC
CASSQDRGVETQYF
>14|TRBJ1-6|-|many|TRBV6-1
TGTGCCAGCAGTGTGGGGGGGAACAATTCACCCCTCCACTTT
CASSVGGNNSPLHF
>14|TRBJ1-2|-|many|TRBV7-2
TGTGCCAGCAGCTTATTAACCCGTAGGGGTGGCTACACCTTC
CASSLLTRRGGYTF
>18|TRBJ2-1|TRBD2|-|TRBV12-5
TGTGCTAGTGGTCCGGGACTAGCGGGGGGCGGCTCCTACAATGAGCAGTTCTTC
CASGPGLAGGGSYNEQFF
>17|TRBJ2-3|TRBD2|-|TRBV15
TGTGCCACCAGCAGCGTATTTAGCGGGACCTTCACCCATACGCAGTATTTT
CATSSVFSGTFTHTQYF
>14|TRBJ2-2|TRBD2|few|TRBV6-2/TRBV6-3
TGTGCCAGCAAGAGCGGGGTTAACACCGGGGAGCTGTTTTTT
CASKSGVNTGELFF
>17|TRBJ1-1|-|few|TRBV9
TGTGCCAGCAGCATAGGAAGTATTGGACAGTCGGACACTGAAGCTTTCTTT
CASSIGSIGQSDTEAFF
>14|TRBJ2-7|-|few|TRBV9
TGTGCCAGCAGCGTAGGGACCTGGACCTACGAGCAGTACTTC
CASSVGTWTYEQYF
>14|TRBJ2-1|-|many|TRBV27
TGTGCCAGCAGTTTATCGAGGGGGGCCTATGAGCAGTTCTTC
CASSLSRGAYEQFF
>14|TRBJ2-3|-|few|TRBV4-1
TGCGCCAGCAGCCAAGACGGCGGAGCAGATACGCAGTATTTT
CASSQDGGADTQYF
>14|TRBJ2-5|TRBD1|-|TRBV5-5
TGTGCCAGCAGCCAAGCCAGGGGGCAAGAGACCCAGTACTTC
CASSQARGQETQYF
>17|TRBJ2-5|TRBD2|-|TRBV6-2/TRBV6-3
TGTGCCAGCAGTTACGGGACTAGCGGGGCTTCCCAAGAGACCCAGTACTTC
CASSYGTSGASQETQYF
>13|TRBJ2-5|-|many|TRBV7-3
TGTGCCAGCAGCCCCTCCAGGCTGGAGACCCAGTACTTC
CASSPSRLETQYF
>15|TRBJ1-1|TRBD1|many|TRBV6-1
TGTGCCAGCAGTGCTACAGGGGCCGTGAACACTGAAGCTTTCTTT
CASSATGAVNTEAFF
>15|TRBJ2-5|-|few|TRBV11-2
TGTGCCAGCAGCCCTAGGCGGGGATTCCAAGAGACCCAGTACTTC
CASSPRRGFQETQYF
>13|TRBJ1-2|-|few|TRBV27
TGTGCCAGCCGTGGGGGGAGGAACTATGGCTACACCTTC
CASRGGRNYGYTF
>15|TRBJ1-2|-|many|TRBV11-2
TGTGCCAGCAGCTTATGGGGTTCGGCAGGGGATGGCTACACCTTC
CASSLWGSAGDGYTF
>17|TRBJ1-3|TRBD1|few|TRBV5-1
TGCGCCAGCAGTGCCTTCGAGACAGGGGGCTCTGGAAACACCATATATTTT
CASSAFETGGSGNTIYF